The source of this T cell receptor beta chain is a study of T cells after posttransplantation cyclophosphamide. The table came from immunoSEQ multiplex PCR; TCRdb's copy has only in-frame clones and leaves some out. Here the sample spans about 17,000 clones, approximately 80% being singletons. Methotrexate plus calcineurin inhibitor accompanied controls' myeloablative marrow transplants; sampling was 1 year later. Study-level findings and limits: Blood and skin or GI T cell repertoires showed limited TRB overlap. After PTCy, TRB diversity resembled that of CNI/methotrexate controls. Later blood repertoires were often dominated by clones from the donor CD8+ memory compartment.

Points on this clone: No antigen is known for it.

The material sequenced was PBMCs, taken 410 to 450 days after allogeneic stem cell transplant with calcineurin inhibitor and methotrexate. The receptor was derived from a male patient between 25 and 39 years old who received an allogeneic stem cell transplant from an unrelated donor, was CMV-positive, and had acute and chronic GVHD. Part of the T cells may come from the graft donor.

The CDR3 DNA sequence: TGTGCCAGCAGCTTAAGGACTAGCGGGGGTTACAGCTCCTACAATGAGCAGTTCTTC. It specifies CASSLRTSGGYSSYNEQFF. The chain links TRBV7-2 to TRBJ2-1; 13 bases agree with TRBD2. Germline CDR1 and CDR2: SGHTA and FQGNSA. The CDR3 length is 19 residues. The ends lost 2 bases at V and 0 bases at J; junction bases unmatched: 7.